The T cell receptor (beta chain) described here comes from a study of post-analysis software for immune sequencing data. Across the whole study: The patients showed relapsing-remitting, secondary progressive and progressive-relapsing multiple sclerosis courses.

V trimming: 5 bases; J trimming: 2 bases; junction bases outside the gene matches: 8. The CDR3 sequence is 15 residues long. Germline CDR1 and CDR2: DFQATT and SNEGSKA (reference sequence). This clonotype was detected ten times or more. What it binds is not known. Carried by the TCR beta cDNA libraries were unique molecular identifiers. Approximately 0.5 million cDNA molecules were recovered from an input of 1 to 10 million T cells. TCRdb fed the PCR reads into MiXCR, producing one record per CDR3 protein. Altogether some 260,000 distinct CDR3 sequences are present, 36% being singletons, with the ten largest covering less than 6%. Whole-study findings and limits: Significantly lower normalized Chao1 diversity was seen in multiple sclerosis patients than in controls. A handful of TRBV segments (TRBV5-6, TRBV5-1 and TRBV20-1 among them) occurred more frequently in patients than in controls.

The origin of this receptor is a girl aged 5-17 years with multiple sclerosis. Sequencing was carried out using blood. V and J are TRBV20-1 and TRBJ2-1; TRBD1 matches 8 bases. The CDR3 protein is CSAGRTTGAYNEQFF. The CDR3 DNA is TGCAGTGCTGGCCGAACGACAGGGGCCTACAATGAGCAGTTCTTC.